These T cell receptor beta chains were read from a single sample in a study of post-analysis software for immune sequencing data. MiXCR, run by TCRdb on the PCR reads, gives a single entry per CDR3 protein. This table holds 380,000 or so distinct CDR3 sequences, roughly 38% found once. The specimen sequenced was blood. The receptors here all came from a girl aged 10 to 17 with multiple sclerosis. Each CDR3 is given with its conserved first and last residue. D genes are given only for firm matches. Rows give clone size only sometimes, using once, few, many, or a class for an expanded clone.

j_gene: TRBJ2-4; d_gene: .; v_gene: TRBV20-1; abundance: .; CDR3nt: TGCAGTGCTAGGTGGGGCCTAGCCAAAAACATTCAGTACTTC; CDR3aa: CSARWGLAKNIQYF
j_gene: TRBJ2-2; d_gene: .; v_gene: TRBV20-1; abundance: .; CDR3nt: TGCAGTGCTAGAGCTTACTATGTAGACGGGGAGCTGTTTTTT; CDR3aa: CSARAYYVDGELFF
j_gene: TRBJ2-1; d_gene: .; v_gene: TRBV7-3; abundance: .; CDR3nt: TGTGCCAGCAGCTTAATGGGGGAAACCTACAATGAGCAGTTCTTC; CDR3aa: CASSLMGETYNEQFF
j_gene: TRBJ2-2; d_gene: TRBD2; v_gene: TRBV12-5; abundance: .; CDR3nt: TGTGCTAGTGCCCAACTAGCGGGGGGAGTGTTCGGGGAGCTGTTTTTT; CDR3aa: CASAQLAGGVFGELFF
j_gene: TRBJ1-4; d_gene: TRBD1; v_gene: TRBV9; abundance: .; CDR3nt: TGTGCCAGCAGCGCCTGGGGACAGGCCCATGAAAAACTGTTTTTT; CDR3aa: CASSAWGQAHEKLFF
j_gene: TRBJ1-4; d_gene: .; v_gene: TRBV20-1; abundance: .; CDR3nt: TGCAGTGCCCGCTCCGAAGGCGTTAATGAAAAACTGTTTTTT; CDR3aa: CSARSEGVNEKLFF
j_gene: TRBJ2-7; d_gene: .; v_gene: TRBV6-2/TRBV6-3; abundance: .; CDR3nt: TGTGCCAGCTCAGACGGCGACTACGAGCAGTACTTC; CDR3aa: CASSDGDYEQYF
j_gene: TRBJ1-1; d_gene: TRBD1; v_gene: TRBV5-1; abundance: .; CDR3nt: TGCGCCAGCAGCTTGGGCCGAGGAGGGGGCGGCACTGAAGCTTTCTTT; CDR3aa: CASSLGRGGGGTEAFF
j_gene: TRBJ1-6; d_gene: .; v_gene: TRBV20-1; abundance: .; CDR3nt: TGCAGTCTTCAACAGGGTCCGTATAATTCACCCCTCCACTTT; CDR3aa: CSLQQGPYNSPLHF
j_gene: TRBJ2-7; d_gene: TRBD1; v_gene: TRBV6-1; abundance: few; CDR3nt: TGTGCCAGCAGTGAATGGGACAGACCCTACGAGCAGTACTTC; CDR3aa: CASSEWDRPYEQYF
j_gene: TRBJ1-2; d_gene: TRBD1; v_gene: TRBV6-5; abundance: .; CDR3nt: TGTGCCAGCAGTTACTCGGGGGGACAGGGGGATGGCTACACCTTC; CDR3aa: CASSYSGGQGDGYTF
j_gene: TRBJ2-1; d_gene: TRBD1; v_gene: TRBV29-1; abundance: .; CDR3nt: TGCAGCGTTCGGGCTTGGGACAGCTCCTACAATGAGCAGTTCTTC; CDR3aa: CSVRAWDSSYNEQFF
j_gene: TRBJ2-7; d_gene: .; v_gene: TRBV5-1; abundance: few; CDR3nt: TGCGCCAGCAGCTTGGGGTCCGTCGGCTACGAGCAGTACTTC; CDR3aa: CASSLGSVGYEQYF
j_gene: TRBJ1-2; d_gene: .; v_gene: TRBV12-3/TRBV12-4; abundance: .; CDR3nt: TGTGCCAGCAGCCGTGGAGGTTTGAACTATGGCTACACCTTC; CDR3aa: CASSRGGLNYGYTF
j_gene: TRBJ2-7; d_gene: .; v_gene: TRBV6-6; abundance: few; CDR3nt: TGTGCCAGCAGACCGACAGCCTCCTACGAGCAGTACTTC; CDR3aa: CASRPTASYEQYF
j_gene: TRBJ2-1; d_gene: TRBD2; v_gene: TRBV6-5; abundance: once; CDR3nt: TGTGCCAGCAGCATCGGGGGGAACTCCTACAATGGGCAGTTCTTC; CDR3aa: CASSIGGNSYNGQFF
j_gene: TRBJ1-1; d_gene: .; v_gene: TRBV4-1; abundance: .; CDR3nt: TGCGCCAGCAGCCAAGAGGTAGCGGACAACACTGAAGCTTTCTTT; CDR3aa: CASSQEVADNTEAFF
j_gene: TRBJ2-5; d_gene: TRBD2; v_gene: TRBV4-1; abundance: few; CDR3nt: TGCGCCAGCAGCCATATTGGGACTAGCGGATTAATCGGAGAAGAGACCCAGTACTTC; CDR3aa: CASSHIGTSGLIGEETQYF
j_gene: TRBJ1-2; d_gene: TRBD1; v_gene: TRBV19; abundance: .; CDR3nt: TGTGCCAGTACACTGGGACAGGGGAACTTCTATGGCTACACCTTC; CDR3aa: CASTLGQGNFYGYTF
j_gene: TRBJ1-4; d_gene: .; v_gene: TRBV6-5; abundance: .; CDR3nt: TGTGCCAGCAGTTGGGGGAGTGGGGTTGAAAAACTGTTTTTT; CDR3aa: CASSWGSGVEKLFF
j_gene: TRBJ2-7; d_gene: .; v_gene: TRBV20-1; abundance: .; CDR3nt: TGCAGTGCCGGAGCCTCCTACGAGCAGTACTTC; CDR3aa: CSAGASYEQYF
j_gene: TRBJ2-5; d_gene: TRBD1; v_gene: TRBV28; abundance: .; CDR3nt: TGTGCCAGCAGTCTCCAGCCGACTGAGATTCAGGGGGCCCAGTACTTC; CDR3aa: CASSLQPTEIQGAQYF
j_gene: TRBJ2-1; d_gene: TRBD2; v_gene: TRBV11-2; abundance: few; CDR3nt: TGTGCCAGCGGGGGGACTAGCGGGGACACGAGCTCCTACAATGAGCAGTTCTTC; CDR3aa: CASGGTSGDTSSYNEQFF
j_gene: TRBJ1-1; d_gene: .; v_gene: TRBV5-6; abundance: once; CDR3nt: TGTGCCAGCAGCTTGGACCTCGGACAGCCCCGAGCTTTCTTT; CDR3aa: CASSLDLGQPRAFF
j_gene: TRBJ1-2; d_gene: .; v_gene: TRBV20-1; abundance: .; CDR3nt: TGCAGTGCTAGGGGGACGGCCCATGGCTACACCTTC; CDR3aa: CSARGTAHGYTF
j_gene: TRBJ2-7; d_gene: .; v_gene: TRBV12-3/TRBV12-4; abundance: few; CDR3nt: TGTGCCAGCAGTGAGGGACTTTTCTACGAGCAGTACTTC; CDR3aa: CASSEGLFYEQYF
j_gene: TRBJ2-7; d_gene: .; v_gene: TRBV5-5; abundance: .; CDR3nt: TGTGCCAGCAGCTTGGGGCCGCCAGACAATGAGCAGTACTTC; CDR3aa: CASSLGPPDNEQYF
j_gene: TRBJ2-1; d_gene: .; v_gene: TRBV15; abundance: once; CDR3nt: TGTGCCACCAGCTATAATAGACCCGGAGCGGGCACCTACAATGAGCAGTTCTTC; CDR3aa: CATSYNRPGAGTYNEQFF
j_gene: TRBJ1-1; d_gene: .; v_gene: TRBV28; abundance: .; CDR3nt: TGTGCCAGCAGTGGGGGGCTAAGTGAAGCTTTCTTT; CDR3aa: CASSGGLSEAFF
j_gene: TRBJ2-3; d_gene: TRBD2; v_gene: TRBV6-1; abundance: .; CDR3nt: TGTGCCAGCAGTGGCCTGGCGGGACTAGCTAGCACAGATACGCAGTATTTT; CDR3aa: CASSGLAGLASTDTQYF
j_gene: TRBJ2-7; d_gene: TRBD1; v_gene: TRBV6-2/TRBV6-3; abundance: few; CDR3nt: TGTGCCAGCAGTTACGGTGGGACAGGGGGGGATGAAGAGTACTTC; CDR3aa: CASSYGGTGGDEEYF
j_gene: TRBJ2-5; d_gene: .; v_gene: TRBV2; abundance: .; CDR3nt: TGTGCCAGCAGGCAAAACGGGGGCCAAGAGACCCAGTACTTC; CDR3aa: CASRQNGGQETQYF
j_gene: TRBJ1-4; d_gene: .; v_gene: TRBV12-3/TRBV12-4; abundance: once; CDR3nt: TGTGCCAGTTCCGGGACGGGATATGAAAAACTGTTTTTT; CDR3aa: CASSGTGYEKLFF
j_gene: TRBJ2-2; d_gene: .; v_gene: TRBV24-1; abundance: .; CDR3nt: TGTGCCACCAGTGATTTATTGGGCGGGGAGCTGTTTTTT; CDR3aa: CATSDLLGGELFF
j_gene: TRBJ2-2; d_gene: .; v_gene: TRBV5-1; abundance: few; CDR3nt: TGCGCCAGCAGCTTGCCGGGAACCGGGGAGCTGTTTTTT; CDR3aa: CASSLPGTGELFF
j_gene: TRBJ2-7; d_gene: TRBD1; v_gene: TRBV27; abundance: .; CDR3nt: TGTGCCAGCAGTTCGTGGGACAGACACCAATACGAGCAGTACTTC; CDR3aa: CASSSWDRHQYEQYF
j_gene: TRBJ2-6; d_gene: .; v_gene: TRBV3-1; abundance: .; CDR3nt: TGTGCCAGCAGCCACGGGGAGGCCAACGTCCTGACTTTC; CDR3aa: CASSHGEANVLTF
j_gene: TRBJ1-5; d_gene: .; v_gene: TRBV20-1; abundance: .; CDR3nt: TGCAGTGCTAGAGATCCTCACGGGGAGCCCCAGCATTTT; CDR3aa: CSARDPHGEPQHF
j_gene: TRBJ2-1; d_gene: .; v_gene: TRBV7-2; abundance: few; CDR3nt: TGTGCCAGCAGCCCCGTGGTAGGGCTGGCCTACAATGAGCAGTTCTTC; CDR3aa: CASSPVVGLAYNEQFF
j_gene: TRBJ1-6; d_gene: .; v_gene: TRBV6-2/TRBV6-3; abundance: .; CDR3nt: TGTGCCAGCGGTCTGGGGAATTCACCCCTCCACTTT; CDR3aa: CASGLGNSPLHF
j_gene: TRBJ2-3; d_gene: .; v_gene: TRBV4-1; abundance: few; CDR3nt: TGCGCCAGCAGCCAAGGGAGGTGGCGGAGTAGCACAGATACGCAGTATTTT; CDR3aa: CASSQGRWRSSTDTQYF
j_gene: TRBJ2-5; d_gene: TRBD2; v_gene: TRBV7-9; abundance: .; CDR3nt: TGTGCCAGCAGCTTAGGAGCGGGGGGAAGCCAAGAGACCCAGTACTTC; CDR3aa: CASSLGAGGSQETQYF